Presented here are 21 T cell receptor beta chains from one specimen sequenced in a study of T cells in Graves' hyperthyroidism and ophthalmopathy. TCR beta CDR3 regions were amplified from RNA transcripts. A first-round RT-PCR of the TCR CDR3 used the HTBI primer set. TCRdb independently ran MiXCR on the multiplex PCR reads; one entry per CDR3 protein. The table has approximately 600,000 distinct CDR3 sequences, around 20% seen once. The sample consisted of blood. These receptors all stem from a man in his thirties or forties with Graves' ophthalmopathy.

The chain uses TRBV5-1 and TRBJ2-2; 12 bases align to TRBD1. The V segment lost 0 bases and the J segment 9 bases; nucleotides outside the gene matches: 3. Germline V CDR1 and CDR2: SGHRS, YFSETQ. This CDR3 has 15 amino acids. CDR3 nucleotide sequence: TGCGCCAGCAGCTTGGAGGGACAGGGGGCGAGGGAGCTGTTTTTT. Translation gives CASSLEGQGARELFF.

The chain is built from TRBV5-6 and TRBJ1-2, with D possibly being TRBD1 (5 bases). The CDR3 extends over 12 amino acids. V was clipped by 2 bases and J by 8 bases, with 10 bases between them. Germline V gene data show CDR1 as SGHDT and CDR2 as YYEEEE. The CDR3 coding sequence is TGTGCCAGCAGCTTTACAGGAGAGGGCTACACCTTC. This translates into CASSFTGEGYTF.

The DNA of the CDR3 is TGTGCCAGTTCCAACGAGCAGTACTTC. It encodes CASSNEQYF. The V and J genes are TRBV6-1 and TRBJ2-7, with no clear D. There are 9 residues in the CDR3. Per germline, CDR1 MNHNS and CDR2 SASEGT. V was shortened by 9 bases and J by 5 bases, with 5 bases between the two germline ends.

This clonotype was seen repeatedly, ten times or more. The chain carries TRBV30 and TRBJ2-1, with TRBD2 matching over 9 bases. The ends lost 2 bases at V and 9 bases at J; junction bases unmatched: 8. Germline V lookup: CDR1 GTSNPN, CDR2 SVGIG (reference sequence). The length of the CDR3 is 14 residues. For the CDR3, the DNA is TGTGCCTGGAGTCCCGCGGGAGGGCCCAGTGAGCAGTTCTTC. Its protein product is CAWSPAGGPSEQFF.

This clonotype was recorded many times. The CDR3 reads CASSLRPVAKNTEAFF. CDR3 nucleotide sequence: TGTGCCAGCAGTTTACGGCCCGTCGCAAAGAACACTGAAGCTTTCTTT. V is TRBV28 and J is TRBJ1-1, with D unresolved. The CDR3 consists of 16 residues. The ends were cut back, 2 bases at V and 1 base at J, with 14 bases in the middle. Germline CDR1 MDHEN, CDR2 SYDVKM.

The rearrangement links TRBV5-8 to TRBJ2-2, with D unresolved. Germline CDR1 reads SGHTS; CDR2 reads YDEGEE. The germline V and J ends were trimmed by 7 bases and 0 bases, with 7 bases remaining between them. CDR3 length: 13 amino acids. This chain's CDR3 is CASGYPNTGELFF. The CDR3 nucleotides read TGTGCCAGCGGCTACCCGAACACCGGGGAGCTGTTTTTT. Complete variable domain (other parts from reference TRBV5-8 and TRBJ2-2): EAGVTQSPTHLIKTRGQQATLRCSPISGHTSVYWYQQALGLGLQFLLWYDEGEERNRGNFPPRFSGRQFPNYSSELNVNALELEDSALYLCASGYPNTGELFFGEGSRLTVL.

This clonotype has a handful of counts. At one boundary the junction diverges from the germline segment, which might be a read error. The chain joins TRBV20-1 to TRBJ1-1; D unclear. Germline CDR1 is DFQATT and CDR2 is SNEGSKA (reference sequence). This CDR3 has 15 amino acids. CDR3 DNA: TGCAGTGCTAGAGAAATTGGGGAAATTTACACTGGAGCTTTCTTT. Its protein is CSAREIGEIYTGAFF.

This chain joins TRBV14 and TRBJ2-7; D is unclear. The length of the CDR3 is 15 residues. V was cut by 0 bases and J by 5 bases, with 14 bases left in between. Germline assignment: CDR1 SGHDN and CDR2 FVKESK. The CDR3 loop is CASSQDWNTVHEQYF. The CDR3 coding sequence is TGTGCCAGCAGCCAAGACTGGAACACAGTCCACGAGCAGTACTTC. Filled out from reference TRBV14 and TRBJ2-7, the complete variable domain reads EAGVTQFPSHSVIEKGQTVTLRCDPISGHDNLYWYRRVMGKEIKFLLHFVKESKQDESGMPNNRFLAERTGGTYSTLKVQPAELEDSGVYFCASSQDWNTVHEQYFGPGTRLTVT.

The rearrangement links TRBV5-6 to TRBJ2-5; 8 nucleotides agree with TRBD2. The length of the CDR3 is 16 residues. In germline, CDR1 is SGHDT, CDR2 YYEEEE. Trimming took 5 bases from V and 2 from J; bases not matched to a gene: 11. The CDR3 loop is CASRGEAGDLQETQYF. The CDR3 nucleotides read TGTGCCAGCAGGGGGGAAGCGGGAGATTTACAAGAGACCCAGTACTTC.

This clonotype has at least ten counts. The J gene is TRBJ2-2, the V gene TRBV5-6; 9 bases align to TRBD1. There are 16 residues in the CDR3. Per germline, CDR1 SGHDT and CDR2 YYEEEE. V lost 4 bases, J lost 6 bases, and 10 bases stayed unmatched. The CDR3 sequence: CASSRTGDVRAGELFF. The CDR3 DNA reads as TGTGCCAGCAGCCGGACAGGGGACGTTCGTGCCGGGGAGCTGTTTTTT. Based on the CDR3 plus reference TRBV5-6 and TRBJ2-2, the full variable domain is DAGVTQSPTHLIKTRGQQVTLRCSPKSGHDTVSWYQQALGQGPQFIFQYYEEEERQRGNFPDRFSGHQFPNYSSELNVNALLLGDSALYLCASSRTGDVRAGELFFGEGSRLTVL.

CDR3 amino acids: CASSRNRDRTTDTQYF. CDR3 DNA: TGTGCCAGCAGCCGCAACCGGGACAGGACAACAGATACGCAGTATTTT. The rearrangement joins TRBV14 to TRBJ2-3; TRBD1 aligns across 8 bases. The CDR3 length is 16 residues. V lost 4 bases, J lost 3 bases, and 9 bases stayed unmatched. In germline, CDR1 is SGHDN, CDR2 FVKESK.

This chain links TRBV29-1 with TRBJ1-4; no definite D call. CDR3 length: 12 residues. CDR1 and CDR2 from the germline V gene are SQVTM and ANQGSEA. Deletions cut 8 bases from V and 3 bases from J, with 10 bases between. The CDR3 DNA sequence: TGCAGCCTTCGGGAGGCTAATGAAAAACTGTTTTTT. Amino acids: CSLREANEKLFF.

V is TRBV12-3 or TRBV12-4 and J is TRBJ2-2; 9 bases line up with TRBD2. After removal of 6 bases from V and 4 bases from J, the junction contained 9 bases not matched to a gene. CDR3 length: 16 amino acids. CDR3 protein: CASSRRLAGSTGELFF. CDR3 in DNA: TGTGCCAGCAGCCGGAGGCTAGCGGGAAGCACCGGGGAGCTGTTTTTT.

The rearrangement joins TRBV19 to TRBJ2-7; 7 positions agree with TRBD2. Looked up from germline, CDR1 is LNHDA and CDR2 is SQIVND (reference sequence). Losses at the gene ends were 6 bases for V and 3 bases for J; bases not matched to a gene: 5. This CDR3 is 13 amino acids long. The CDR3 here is CASSTWGGYEQYF. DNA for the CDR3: TGTGCCAGTAGCACATGGGGGGGCTACGAGCAGTACTTC.

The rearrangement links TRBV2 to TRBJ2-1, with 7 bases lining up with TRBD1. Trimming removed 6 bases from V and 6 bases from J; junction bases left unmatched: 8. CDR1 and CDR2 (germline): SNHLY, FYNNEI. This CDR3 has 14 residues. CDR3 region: CASRVRQGPNEQFF. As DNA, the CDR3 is TGTGCCAGCAGGGTAAGACAGGGACCCAATGAGCAGTTCTTC.

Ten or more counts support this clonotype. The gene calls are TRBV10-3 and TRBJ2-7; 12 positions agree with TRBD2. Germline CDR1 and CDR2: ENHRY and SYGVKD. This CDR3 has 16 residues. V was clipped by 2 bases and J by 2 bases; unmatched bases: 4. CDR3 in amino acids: CAISEPASGRAYEQYF. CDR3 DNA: TGTGCCATCAGTGAGCCAGCTAGCGGGAGGGCCTACGAGCAGTACTTC.

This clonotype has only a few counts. CDR3 bases: TGTGCCAGCAGGAACAGGGGTTACAATGAGCAGTTCTTC. It translates to CASRNRGYNEQFF. The gene calls are TRBV11-2 and TRBJ2-1; TRBD1 matches 7 bases. V dropped 6 bases and J dropped 4; count of bases not matched to a gene: 3. The germline V gene encodes CDR1 SGHAT and CDR2 FQNNGV. The CDR3 has 13 amino acids.

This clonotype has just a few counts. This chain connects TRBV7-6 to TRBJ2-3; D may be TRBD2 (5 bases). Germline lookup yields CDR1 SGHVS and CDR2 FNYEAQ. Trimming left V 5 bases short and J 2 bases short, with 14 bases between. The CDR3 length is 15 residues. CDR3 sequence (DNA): TGTGCCAGCAGCCCATCCGGGGAGATCACAGATACGCAGTATTTT. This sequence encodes CASSPSGEITDTQYF.

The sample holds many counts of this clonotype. The CDR3 bases are TGTGCCACCAGTGACCCTACAGGGGGGAGCACTGAAGCTTTCTTT. Translating it yields CATSDPTGGSTEAFF. V is TRBV24-1 and J is TRBJ1-1; 8 positions match TRBD1. The CDR3 is made up of 15 amino acids. J lost 4 bases, V lost 4 bases, and 7 bases had no gene match. Germline assignment: CDR1 KGHDR and CDR2 SFDVKD.

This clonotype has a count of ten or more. CDR3 residues: CAWSVGAGEAFF. The CDR3 nucleotides read TGTGCCTGGAGTGTAGGGGCAGGTGAAGCTTTCTTT. The chain carries TRBV30 and TRBJ1-1; D is perhaps TRBD1 (5 bases). Germline CDR1 and CDR2: GTSNPN and SVGIG (reference sequence). V lost 0 bases and J 7 bases, leaving 9 bases between the germline ends. CDR3 size: 12 residues.

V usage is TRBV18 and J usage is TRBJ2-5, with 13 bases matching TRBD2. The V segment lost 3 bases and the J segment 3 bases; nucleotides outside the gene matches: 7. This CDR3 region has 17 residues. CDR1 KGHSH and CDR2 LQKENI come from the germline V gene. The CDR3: CASSPDLGTSGEETQYF. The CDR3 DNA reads TGTGCCAGCTCACCGGACCTCGGGACTAGCGGGGAAGAGACCCAGTACTTC.